This entry lists 17 T cell receptor beta chains sequenced from one sample in a study of T cell changes during pregnancy in multiple sclerosis. Assay used: immunoSEQ multiplex PCR; TCRdb lists only in-frame clones, some missing. The sample shows around 50,000 clones, about 93% of them seen only once. Sequenced material: CD4+ T cells from peripheral blood mononuclear cells, taken in the third trimester of pregnancy. These receptors came from a female donor with multiple sclerosis, enrolled in a pregnancy study.

The chain uses TRBV15 and TRBJ1-2; unclear D gene. Germline CDR1 and CDR2: LNHNV and YYDKDF (reference sequence). The germline V and J ends were trimmed by 0 bases and 4 bases, with 15 bases remaining between them. The CDR3 is 16 residues long. The CDR3 bases are TGTGCCACCAGCAGAGATAGGTCCCTCCGGAGCTATGGCTACACCTTC. Protein product: CATSRDRSLRSYGYTF.

The J gene is TRBJ2-3, the V gene TRBV19; perhaps TRBD2 as D (6 bases). There are 13 residues in the CDR3. V was clipped by 3 bases and J by 6 bases, with 10 bases between them. Germline V CDR1 and CDR2: LNHDA, SQIVND (reference sequence). As DNA, the CDR3 is TGTGCCAGTAGTATGACTAGTAAGGATACGCAGTATTTT. Its translation: CASSMTSKDTQYF. Full variable domain (outside the CDR3, taken from reference TRBV19 and TRBJ2-3): DGGITQSPKYLFRKEGQNVTLSCEQNLNHDAMYWYRQDPGQGLRLIYYSQIVNDFQKGDIAEGYSVSREKKESFPLTVTSAQKNPTAFYLCASSMTSKDTQYFGPGTRLTVL.

V gene TRBV5-1 combines with J gene TRBJ2-1, with 8 bases identical to TRBD2. Germline CDR1 is SGHRS and CDR2 is YFSETQ. Trimming at V came to 4 bases and at J to 5 bases, leaving 8 bases not matched to a gene. The CDR3 runs to 15 residues. CDR3 amino acids: CASSPPAGGNNEQFF. CDR3 sequence (DNA): TGCGCCAGCAGCCCTCCGGCGGGGGGTAACAATGAGCAGTTCTTC.

This chain joins TRBV7-8 and TRBJ2-7; 7 nucleotides agree with TRBD1. The CDR3 extends over 15 amino acids. The V gene end was trimmed by 4 bases and the J gene end by 2 bases; junction bases not matched to a gene: 8. Germline assignment: CDR1 SGHVS and CDR2 FQNEAQ. CDR3 in DNA: TGTGCCAGCAGCTCCGAAGGGGGCCGGGCCTACGAGCAGTACTTC. It translates to CASSSEGGRAYEQYF.

The chain couples TRBV15 to TRBJ1-5; D is perhaps TRBD1 (6 bases). CDR1 LNHNV and CDR2 YYDKDF come from the germline V gene (reference sequence). V was trimmed by 0 bases and J by 5 bases, leaving 14 bases between them. The CDR3 totals 16 residues. The CDR3 sequence is CATSRDRGKGHQPQHF. For the CDR3, the DNA is TGTGCCACCAGCAGAGATAGGGGGAAGGGGCATCAGCCCCAGCATTTT.

The CDR3 spells CASSFTGGGYTF. As DNA, the CDR3 is TGTGCCAGCAGCTTCACAGGGGGCGGCTACACCTTC. V gene TRBV13 combines with J gene TRBJ1-2, with 9 bases fitting TRBD1. CDR1 and CDR2 from the germline V gene are PRHDT and FYEKMQ (reference sequence). Losses at the gene ends were 3 bases for V and 8 bases for J; bases not matched to a gene: 1. The CDR3 has 12 amino acids. The variable domain in full, completed from reference TRBV13 and TRBJ1-2, reads AAGVIQSPRHLIKEKRETATLKCYPIPRHDTVYWYQQGPGQDPQFLISFYEKMQSDKGSIPDRFSAQQFSDYHSELNMSSLELGDSALYFCASSFTGGGYTFGSGTRLTVV.

The J gene is TRBJ1-3, the V gene TRBV30; D call uncertain. V was clipped by 3 bases and J by 0 bases, with 6 bases between them. Looked up from germline, CDR1 is GTSNPN and CDR2 is SVGIG (reference sequence). The CDR3 covers 13 residues. The CDR3 DNA follows: TGTGCCTGGAGGCGGAGCTCTGGAAACACCATATATTTT. This encodes CAWRRSSGNTIYF.

The J gene is TRBJ2-3, the V gene TRBV7-8, with D possibly being TRBD2 (5 bases). Germline V gene sequence: CDR1 SGHVS, CDR2 FQNEAQ. Trimming removed 1 base at V and 11 bases at J, with 13 bases between. CDR3 length: 13 amino acids. In DNA, the CDR3 is TGTGCCAGCAGCTTAGACCAACTAGTGAGGCAGTATTTT. This encodes CASSLDQLVRQYF.

The gene calls are TRBV5-5 and TRBJ2-1; 13 nucleotides agree with TRBD2. V lost 4 bases, J lost 2 bases, and 9 bases stayed unmatched. The CDR3 extends over 18 amino acids. In germline, CDR1 is SGHKS, CDR2 YYEKEE (reference sequence). CDR3 coding DNA: TGTGCCAGCAGCCCAGCCCGACTAGCGGGGGGTGCCTACAATGAGCAGTTCTTC. Translation gives CASSPARLAGGAYNEQFF.

The chain couples TRBV5-1 to TRBJ2-7; a possible D gene is TRBD2 (5 bases). The CDR3 runs 14 residues. Germline V gene data show CDR1 as SGHRS and CDR2 as YFSETQ. V dropped 4 bases and J dropped 0 bases, with 11 bases sitting between them. The CDR3 coding sequence is TGCGCCAGCAGCACCGAGGGCAGCTCCTACGAGCAGTACTTC. It yields the protein CASSTEGSSYEQYF. The full variable domain, with the rest looked up from reference TRBV5-1 and TRBJ2-7, is KAGVTQTPRYLIKTRGQQVTLSCSPISGHRSVSWYQQTPGQGLQFLFEYFSETQRNKGNFPGRFSGRQFSNSRSEMNVSTLELGDSALYLCASSTEGSSYEQYFGPGTRLTVT.

The rearrangement links TRBV7-9 to TRBJ1-1; TRBD1 matches 8 bases. V lost 0 bases, J lost 6 bases, and 3 bases stayed unmatched. Per germline, CDR1 SEHNR and CDR2 FQNEAQ (reference sequence). The CDR3 is 14 amino acids. CDR3 DNA: TGTGCCAGCAGCTTAGCGACAGGGGCCCCTGAAGCTTTCTTT. This encodes CASSLATGAPEAFF.

This chain connects TRBV11-3 to TRBJ2-1; 11 bases agree with TRBD2. J lost 3 bases, V lost 2 bases, and 0 bases had no gene match. CDR3 length: 15 residues. From germline, CDR1 is SGHNT and CDR2 YENEEA. The CDR3 loop is CASSLLAGGYNEQFF. For the CDR3, the DNA is TGTGCCAGCAGCTTACTAGCGGGGGGCTACAATGAGCAGTTCTTC.

The J gene is TRBJ2-3, the V gene TRBV7-6; no clear D gene. The V and J ends lost 4 bases and 2 bases respectively, with 10 bases between them. Germline V gene data show CDR1 as SGHVS and CDR2 as FNYEAQ. CDR3 length equals 14 residues. CDR3 sequence: CASSSWQATDTQYF. The CDR3 DNA reads as TGTGCCAGCAGCTCTTGGCAGGCCACAGATACGCAGTATTTT.

The chain couples TRBV5-3 to TRBJ1-3, with 7 bases matching TRBD1. TRBV5-3 is given ORF status, its function remaining uncertain. Unmatched junction bases numbered 13, after V lost 4 bases and J lost 0 bases. The CDR3 sequence is 18 residues long. The CDR3 sequence: CARSGSWTGHLSGNTIYF. Written as DNA, the CDR3 is TGTGCCAGAAGCGGAAGCTGGACAGGCCACCTCTCTGGAAACACCATATATTTT.

The chain couples TRBV19 to TRBJ1-1; no clear D. The CDR3 is made up of 13 amino acids. V lost 3 bases, J lost 3 bases, and 8 bases lay in between. Germline values: CDR1 LNHDA, CDR2 SQIVND (reference sequence). The CDR3 bases are TGTGCCAGTAGTATGGCGCAGGACACTGAAGCTTTCTTT. It yields the protein CASSMAQDTEAFF.

The chain has TRBV9 and TRBJ2-2; 7 bases are a match to TRBD1. The J segment lost 4 bases and the V segment lost 0 bases, leaving 6 bases of the junction unmatched. Germline values: CDR1 SGDLS, CDR2 YYNGEE. This CDR3 comprises 16 residues. CDR3 sequence: CASSVGAGTVTGELFF. The CDR3 bases are TGTGCCAGCAGCGTAGGGGCAGGGACAGTCACCGGGGAGCTGTTTTTT.

This chain joins TRBV15 and TRBJ1-4; no clear D. The CDR3 consists of 14 residues. Germline V gene data show CDR1 as LNHNV and CDR2 as YYDKDF (reference sequence). Deletions cut 4 bases from V and 2 bases from J, with 8 bases between. The CDR3 bases are TGTGCCACCAGCACAGGTAGTACTAATGAAAAACTGTTTTTT. As protein: CATSTGSTNEKLFF.